These 32 T cell receptor beta chains were all obtained from the same sample, sequenced in a study of T-cell reconstitution after alpha-beta-depleted transplantation in children. Unique molecular identifiers were used in preparing the TCRbeta library. TCRdb called the PCR reads again in MiXCR, with one record for every CDR3 protein. Of more than 450,000 distinct CDR3 sequences listed, around 17% are singletons. This specimen consisted of PBMCs from the stem cell graft donor, obtained from the stem cell graft. These receptors came from a human donor who donated a stem cell graft to a child with acute lymphoblastic leukemia.

There are a few counts of this clonotype. The chain combines TRBV6-5 with TRBJ1-1; D may be TRBD1 (5 bases). Deletions cut 2 bases from V and 7 bases from J, with 8 bases between. Germline-derived CDR1 and CDR2 are MNHEY and SVGAGI. The CDR3 is 12 amino acids. DNA for the CDR3: TGTGCCAGCAGTTACCCCGGGGGTGAAGCTTTCTTT. Translating it yields CASSYPGGEAFF.

The chain carries TRBV18 and TRBJ1-4; tentative D call: TRBD1 (6 bases). Trimming took 5 bases from V and 2 from J, leaving 15 bases between them. Germline CDR1 is KGHSH and CDR2 is LQKENI. This CDR3 is 16 amino acids long. CDR3 nucleotides: TGTGCCAGCTCATCTAATCAGGGGTCTACTAATGAAAAACTGTTTTTT. Amino acid sequence: CASSSNQGSTNEKLFF.

V gene TRBV12-3 or TRBV12-4 combines with J gene TRBJ2-3, with 12 bases that match TRBD1. The ends lost 6 bases at V and 5 bases at J; junction bases unmatched: 6. This CDR3 has 15 residues. DNA for the CDR3: TGTGCCAGCAGGTCCGGGACAGGGGGCCAAGATACGCAGTATTTT. This encodes CASRSGTGGQDTQYF.

A few counts support this clonotype. The chain is built from TRBV20-1 and TRBJ2-1; 8 bases match TRBD2. CDR1 is DFQATT, CDR2 SNEGSKA, per germline (reference sequence). This CDR3 region has 13 residues. V lost 2 bases to trimming and J lost 9 bases; unmatched junction nucleotides: 6. This CDR3 is CSARPGGLGEQFF. CDR3 nucleotide sequence: TGCAGTGCTAGACCGGGGGGGTTGGGTGAGCAGTTCTTC.

This clonotype has more than one count but fewer than ten. The chain couples TRBV6-1 to TRBJ2-3, with D possibly matching TRBD2 (5 bases). The CDR3 contains 16 residues. The V end lost 4 bases, the J end lost 2 bases, and 16 bases lay between the germline ends. Germline CDR1 is MNHNS and CDR2 is SASEGT. CDR3 sequence: CASSAGVFRPTDTQYF. The DNA for the CDR3 is TGTGCCAGCAGTGCCGGGGTCTTTCGGCCCACAGATACGCAGTATTTT.

V and J are TRBV15 and TRBJ1-5; 7 nucleotides line up with TRBD1. This CDR3 contains 16 residues. V lost 0 bases to trimming and J lost 4 bases; unmatched junction nucleotides: 6. The germline V gene encodes CDR1 LNHNV and CDR2 YYDKDF (reference sequence). The CDR3 reads CATSRDVGTVNQPQHF. In DNA form, the CDR3 reads TGTGCCACCAGCAGAGATGTAGGGACAGTTAATCAGCCCCAGCATTTT.

This clonotype was observed a handful of times. The V and J genes are TRBV10-3 and TRBJ2-7; 8 positions match TRBD1. J was trimmed by 0 bases and V by 4 bases; bases with no gene match: 5. Germline CDR1 and CDR2: ENHRY and SYGVKD. The CDR3 is 15 amino acids. The CDR3 sequence is CAISGRDRSSYEQYF. The DNA of the CDR3 is TGTGCCATCAGTGGGAGGGACAGGAGCTCCTACGAGCAGTACTTC.

A few counts support this clonotype. The CDR3 region has the DNA TGTGCCTGGAGTACCCCACAGGGGTGGAAGACCCAGTACTTC. Protein product: CAWSTPQGWKTQYF. The chain is built from TRBV30 and TRBJ2-5, with 7 bases that match TRBD1. The germline V gene has CDR1 GTSNPN and CDR2 SVGIG (reference sequence). V was clipped by 2 bases and J by 6 bases; unmatched bases: 9. CDR3 length equals 14 residues.

This chain links TRBV5-5 with TRBJ2-3, with 9 bases lining up with TRBD1. The germline gives CDR1 SGHKS, CDR2 YYEKEE (reference sequence). The V gene end was trimmed by 0 bases and the J gene end by 5 bases; junction bases not matched to a gene: 1. CDR3 size: 14 residues. The CDR3 reads CASSLVDRGDTQYF. CDR3 coding DNA: TGTGCCAGCAGCTTGGTGGACAGGGGAGATACGCAGTATTTT.

The V call is TRBV27, the J call TRBJ2-1; D is uncertain. Between the trimmed V and J ends, which lost 5 bases and 4 bases, there was a span of 12 bases. CDR3 length equals 14 residues. Germline V lookup: CDR1 MNHEY, CDR2 SMNVEV (reference sequence). CDR3 region: CASSPRKGYNEQFF. The CDR3 nucleotides read TGTGCCAGCAGTCCCCGGAAGGGATACAATGAGCAGTTCTTC.

The CDR3 loop is CASSLDYRDGYTF. CDR3 DNA sequence: TGTGCCAGCAGCTTAGACTACAGGGATGGCTACACCTTC. The chain is built from TRBV7-9 and TRBJ1-2; a possible D gene is TRBD1 (6 bases). The V gene's germline CDR1 is SEHNR and CDR2 FQNEAQ (reference sequence). With 1 base removed from V and 6 bases from J, the gap between germline ends came to 9 bases. The length of the CDR3 is 13 residues. The whole variable domain, remainder taken from reference TRBV7-9 and TRBJ1-2, is DTGVSQNPRHKITKRGQNVTFRCDPISEHNRLYWYRQTLGQGPEFLTYFQNEAQLEKSRLLSDRFSAERPKGSFSTLEIQRTEQGDSAMYLCASSLDYRDGYTFGSGTRLTVV.

This clonotype was recorded a few times. The chain joins TRBV18 to TRBJ1-6; no reliable D call. CDR3 length equals 15 residues. The V gene lost 2 bases and the J gene lost 7 bases, with 12 bases spanning the gap. Germline V gene sequence: CDR1 KGHSH, CDR2 LQKENI. CDR3 region: CASSPDGLKNSPLHF. In DNA form, the CDR3 reads TGTGCCAGCTCACCAGACGGACTGAAGAATTCACCCCTCCACTTT.

The V and J genes are TRBV20-1 and TRBJ1-3, with a weak D call TRBD1 (5 bases). Looked up from germline, CDR1 is DFQATT and CDR2 is SNEGSKA (reference sequence). Trimming stripped 3 bases from V and 0 bases from J, with 9 bases between. The CDR3 has 14 amino acids. DNA for the CDR3: TGCAGTGCTAGCCAGGGACTCTCTGGAAACACCATATATTTT. Translation: CSASQGLSGNTIYF.

This clonotype was seen a few times. The rearrangement uses TRBV9 and TRBJ2-7; 13 bases are a match to TRBD2. The germline gives CDR1 SGDLS, CDR2 YYNGEE. The CDR3 is made up of 16 amino acids. Germline trimming cut 4 bases from V and 5 bases from J; bases unmatched to any gene: 9. CDR3: CASSISRTSGRDEQYF. Here the CDR3 DNA reads TGTGCCAGCAGCATTTCTCGGACTAGCGGGAGAGACGAGCAGTACTTC. Supplemented by reference TRBV9 and TRBJ2-7, the full variable domain reads DSGVTQTPKHLITATGQRVTLRCSPRSGDLSVYWYQQSLDQGLQFLIQYYNGEERAKGNILERFSAQQFPDLHSELNLSSLELGDSALYFCASSISRTSGRDEQYFGPGTRLTVT.

This clonotype was counted only a few times. The gene calls are TRBV4-1 and TRBJ2-7, with D possibly being TRBD2 (6 bases). CDR3 length: 14 residues. V was trimmed by 4 bases and J by 0 bases, leaving 10 bases between them. Looked up from germline, CDR1 is MGHRA and CDR2 is YSYEKL. The CDR3 region has the DNA TGCGCCAGCAGCCGCCCGGGAGTCTCCTACGAGCAGTACTTC. Its translation: CASSRPGVSYEQYF.

This clonotype was seen a few times. The chain employs TRBV5-1 and TRBJ1-6; D remains unclear. Germline CDR1 is SGHRS and CDR2 is YFSETQ. V lost 4 bases and J 13 bases, leaving 18 bases between the germline ends. There are 14 residues in the CDR3. CDR3 amino acids: CASSPGTRGDPLHF. In DNA form, the CDR3 reads TGCGCCAGCAGCCCCGGTACAAGAGGCGATCCCCTCCACTTT.

This clonotype occurred a few times. The J gene is TRBJ2-1, the V gene TRBV18; 12 nucleotides align to TRBD2. V was clipped by 3 bases and J by 12 bases; unmatched bases: 9. Germline V gene lookup returns CDR1 KGHSH and CDR2 LQKENI. The length of the CDR3 is 15 residues. In DNA, the CDR3 is TGTGCCAGCTCACCTGGACTAGCGGGACTGGGGGTGCAGTTCTTC. Protein sequence: CASSPGLAGLGVQFF.

This clonotype occurred many times. The rearrangement uses TRBV12-3 or TRBV12-4 and TRBJ1-5; TRBD1 matches 7 bases. CDR3 size: 15 residues. Trimming at V came to 2 bases and at J to 1 base, leaving 2 bases not matched to a gene. CDR3 in DNA: TGTGCCAGCAGTTTAATAGGGGGCAGCAATCAGCCCCAGCATTTT. It encodes CASSLIGGSNQPQHF.

The chain combines TRBV5-1 with TRBJ1-2, with 7 bases aligning to TRBD1. CDR1 and CDR2 (germline): SGHRS, YFSETQ. The ends lost 4 bases at V and 2 bases at J; junction bases unmatched: 11. The CDR3 loop spans 16 amino acids. CDR3 sequence (DNA): TGCGCCAGCAGCCTAACCGGGACAGTCGGCAACTATGGCTACACCTTC. This gives the protein CASSLTGTVGNYGYTF.

This clonotype has a handful of counts. The CDR3 region has the DNA TGCAGTGCGGGGGGGGCAGACTCCTACGAGCAGTACTTC. This codes for CSAGGADSYEQYF. The rearrangement uses TRBV20-1 and TRBJ2-7; maybe TRBD2 (7 bases). V was clipped by 6 bases and J by 0 bases, with 12 bases between them. CDR1 is DFQATT, CDR2 SNEGSKA, per germline (reference sequence). CDR3 length: 13 residues.

This clonotype was recorded a few times. The chain recombines TRBV20-1 with TRBJ2-1; D remains ambiguous. The CDR3 loop spans 14 amino acids. Germline CDR1 reads DFQATT; CDR2 reads SNEGSKA (reference sequence). Trimming left V 4 bases short and J 2 bases short, with 12 bases between. In DNA form, the CDR3 reads TGCAGTGCTACCACGGGTAGGGCCTACAATGAGCAGTTCTTC. This encodes CSATTGRAYNEQFF.

This chain links TRBV7-9 with TRBJ2-7; 9 positions match TRBD1. The CDR3 covers 15 residues. J gave up 2 bases and V 1 base, and 3 bases lay outside the gene matches. Germline CDR1 and CDR2: SEHNR and FQNEAQ (reference sequence). CDR3 amino acids: CASSLGQGVTYEQYF. For the CDR3, the DNA is TGTGCCAGCAGCTTAGGACAGGGGGTGACCTACGAGCAGTACTTC.

The chain combines TRBV7-9 with TRBJ1-3; D is uncertain. V lost 3 bases and J 0 bases, leaving 3 bases between the germline ends. The CDR3 sequence is 13 residues long. Germline V gene lookup returns CDR1 SEHNR and CDR2 FQNEAQ (reference sequence). CDR3 residues: CASSLISGNTIYF. The CDR3 region has the DNA TGTGCCAGCAGCTTGATCTCTGGAAACACCATATATTTT.

This clonotype has a single count. This chain connects TRBV7-6 to TRBJ2-7; perhaps TRBD2 as D (6 bases). The ends were cut back, 3 bases at V and 0 bases at J, with 12 bases in the middle. The CDR3 is 15 amino acids. In germline, CDR1 is SGHVS, CDR2 FNYEAQ. The CDR3 is CASSLGLSSSYEQYF. DNA for the CDR3: TGTGCCAGCAGCTTGGGACTGTCAAGCTCCTACGAGCAGTACTTC.

The genes are TRBV5-1 and TRBJ2-5, with D perhaps matching TRBD1 (6 bases). This CDR3 has 14 amino acids. Trimming took off 3 bases at V and 5 bases at J, with 14 bases between the two ends. From germline, CDR1 is SGHRS and CDR2 YFSETQ. The CDR3 is CASSSRQDTETQYF. In DNA, the CDR3 is TGCGCCAGCAGCTCACGACAGGATACCGAGACCCAGTACTTC. The variable domain in full, with the rest retrieved from reference TRBV5-1 and TRBJ2-5, is KAGVTQTPRYLIKTRGQQVTLSCSPISGHRSVSWYQQTPGQGLQFLFEYFSETQRNKGNFPGRFSGRQFSNSRSEMNVSTLELGDSALYLCASSSRQDTETQYFGPGTRLLVL.

The table lists this clonotype with a few counts. J is TRBJ2-7 and V is TRBV10-3, with TRBD1 as a possible D gene (5 bases). This CDR3 comprises 14 residues. Deletions cut 2 bases from V and 5 bases from J, with 13 bases between. CDR1 ENHRY and CDR2 SYGVKD come from the germline V gene. The CDR3 nucleotides are TGTGCCATCAGTGAGAGCCTCAGGGTCCACGAGCAGTACTTC. This codes for CAISESLRVHEQYF.

This clonotype was counted between two and nine times. The rearrangement links TRBV12-3 or TRBV12-4 to TRBJ2-1; D ambiguous. The V end lost 3 bases, the J end lost 4 bases, and 10 bases lay between the germline ends. The CDR3 length is 14 residues. CDR3 sequence reads: CASSFRGPYNEQFF. The CDR3 nucleotides read TGTGCCAGCAGTTTTCGAGGACCGTACAATGAGCAGTTCTTC.

The chain has TRBV3-1 and TRBJ2-5; 12 positions match TRBD2. The CDR3 is made up of 17 amino acids. Germline CDR1 LGHDT, CDR2 YNNKEL (reference sequence). V was clipped by 5 bases and J by 4 bases; unmatched bases: 11. The CDR3 reads CASSYGLAGLSGETQYF. CDR3 coding DNA: TGTGCCAGCAGCTACGGACTAGCGGGATTATCTGGAGAGACCCAGTACTTC.

The chain couples TRBV12-3 or TRBV12-4 to TRBJ1-4, with 8 bases fitting TRBD1. This CDR3 contains 14 residues. After removal of 7 bases from V and 0 bases from J, the junction contained 1 base not matched to a gene. The CDR3 reads CASTGGTTNEKLFF. CDR3 in DNA: TGTGCCAGCACAGGGGGCACAACTAATGAAAAACTGTTTTTT.

The chain links TRBV12-3 or TRBV12-4 to TRBJ2-1; TRBD1 matches 11 bases. V gave up 5 bases and J gave up 1 base; unmatched junction bases: 7. The CDR3 contains 17 residues. The CDR3 nucleotides are TGTGCCAGCAGTCTTACCGGGACAGGGGGGTCCTACAATGAGCAGTTCTTC. It encodes CASSLTGTGGSYNEQFF.

This clonotype was detected a few times. The gene calls are TRBV5-1 and TRBJ2-2; D may be TRBD1 (6 bases). The CDR3 length is 16 residues. Trimming removed 3 bases at V and 4 bases at J, with 16 bases between. Germline V gene lookup returns CDR1 SGHRS and CDR2 YFSETQ. This CDR3 is CASSSDDRRITGELFF. CDR3 DNA sequence: TGCGCCAGCAGCTCCGACGACAGGAGGATCACCGGGGAGCTGTTTTTT.

Only a few counts were recorded for this clonotype. The chain employs TRBV12-3 or TRBV12-4 and TRBJ2-1, with D uncertain. The V and J ends lost 7 bases and 8 bases respectively, with 9 bases between them. The length of the CDR3 is 11 residues. CDR3 protein: CASTRWDEQFF. As DNA, the CDR3 is TGTGCCAGCACGAGATGGGATGAGCAGTTCTTC.